This T cell receptor beta chain was captured in a study of blood T cell repertoires in COVID-19. The table came from immunoSEQ multiplex PCR; TCRdb's copy has only in-frame clones and leaves some out. The sample records some 150,000 clones, roughly 90% being singletons. Sequencing used PBMCs or T cells enriched from blood (not recorded which). The source is a woman between 25 and 40 years old with acute COVID-19.

The CDR3 here is CASSASGRMDNEQFF. Here the CDR3 DNA reads TGTGCCAGCAGCGCTAGCGGGAGGATGGACAATGAGCAGTTCTTC. V usage is TRBV7-2 and J usage is TRBJ2-1; 11 nucleotides match TRBD2. Germline-derived CDR1 and CDR2 are SGHTA and FQGNSA. The CDR3 length is 15 residues. With 5 bases clipped from V and 5 bases from J, the junction kept 5 bases outside the gene matches.